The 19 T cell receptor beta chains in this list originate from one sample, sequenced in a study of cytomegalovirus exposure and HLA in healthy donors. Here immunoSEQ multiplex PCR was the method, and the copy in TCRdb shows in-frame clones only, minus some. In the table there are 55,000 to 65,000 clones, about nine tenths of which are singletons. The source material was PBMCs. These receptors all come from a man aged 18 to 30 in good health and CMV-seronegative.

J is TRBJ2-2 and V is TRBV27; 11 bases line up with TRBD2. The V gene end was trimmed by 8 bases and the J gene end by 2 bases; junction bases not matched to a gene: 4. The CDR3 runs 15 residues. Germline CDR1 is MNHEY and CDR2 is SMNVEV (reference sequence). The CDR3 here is CASGRLAGNTGELFF. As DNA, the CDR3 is TGTGCCAGCGGGCGACTAGCGGGAAACACCGGGGAGCTGTTTTTT.

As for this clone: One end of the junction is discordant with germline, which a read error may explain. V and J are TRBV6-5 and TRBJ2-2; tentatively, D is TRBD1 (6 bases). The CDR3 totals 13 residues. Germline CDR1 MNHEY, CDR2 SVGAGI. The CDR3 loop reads CASTQGDTGELFF. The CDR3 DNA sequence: TGTGCTAGCACACAGGGAGACACCGGGGAGCTGTTTTTT.

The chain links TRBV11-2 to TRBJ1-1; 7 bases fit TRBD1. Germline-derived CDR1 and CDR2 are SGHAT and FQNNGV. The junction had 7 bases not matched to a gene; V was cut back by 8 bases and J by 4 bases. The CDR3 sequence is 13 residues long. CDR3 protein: CASQGGAGTEAFF. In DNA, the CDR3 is TGTGCCAGCCAGGGGGGCGCGGGCACTGAAGCTTTCTTT.

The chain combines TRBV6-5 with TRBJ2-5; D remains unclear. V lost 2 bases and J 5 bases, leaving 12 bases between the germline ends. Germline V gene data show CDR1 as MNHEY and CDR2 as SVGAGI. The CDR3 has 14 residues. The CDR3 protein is CASSYAYAMETQYF. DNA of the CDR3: TGTGCCAGCAGTTACGCCTACGCGATGGAGACCCAGTACTTC.

The CDR3 DNA is TGCGCCAGCAGTGGGCGCCGGGACAGCCCCCCAGGGAAAAACATTCAGTACTTC. It yields the protein CASSGRRDSPPGKNIQYF. J is TRBJ2-4 and V is TRBV10-1; 7 nucleotides match TRBD1. CDR3 size: 18 residues. CDR1 and CDR2 from the germline V gene are WNHNN and SYGVQD (reference sequence). The ends lost 4 bases at V and 4 bases at J; junction bases unmatched: 16.

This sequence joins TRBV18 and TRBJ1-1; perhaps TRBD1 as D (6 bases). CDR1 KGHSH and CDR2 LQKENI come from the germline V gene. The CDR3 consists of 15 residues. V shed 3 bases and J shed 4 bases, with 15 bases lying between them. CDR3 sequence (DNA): TGTGCCAGCTCACCCGCAGGGGACGTGGGCACTGAAGCTTTCTTT. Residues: CASSPAGDVGTEAFF.

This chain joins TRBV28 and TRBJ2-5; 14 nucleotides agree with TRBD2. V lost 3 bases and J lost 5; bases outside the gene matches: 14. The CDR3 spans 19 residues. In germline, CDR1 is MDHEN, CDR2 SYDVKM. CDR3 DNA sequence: TGTGCCAGCAGTTTGGGACTAGCGGGAGCCCGTATGTTGGGGGAGACCCAGTACTTC. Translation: CASSLGLAGARMLGETQYF. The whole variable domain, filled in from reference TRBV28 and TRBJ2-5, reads DVKVTQSSRYLVKRTGEKVFLECVQDMDHENMFWYRQDPGLGLRLIYFSYDVKMKEKGDIPEGYSVSREKKERFSLILESASTNQTSMYLCASSLGLAGARMLGETQYFGPGTRLLVL.

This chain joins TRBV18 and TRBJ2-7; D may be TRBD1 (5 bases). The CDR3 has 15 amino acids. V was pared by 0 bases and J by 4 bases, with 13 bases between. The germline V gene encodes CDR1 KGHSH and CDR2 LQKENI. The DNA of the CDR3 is TGTGCCAGCTCACCACCGTACAGGAAGCGATACGAGCAGTACTTC. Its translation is CASSPPYRKRYEQYF.

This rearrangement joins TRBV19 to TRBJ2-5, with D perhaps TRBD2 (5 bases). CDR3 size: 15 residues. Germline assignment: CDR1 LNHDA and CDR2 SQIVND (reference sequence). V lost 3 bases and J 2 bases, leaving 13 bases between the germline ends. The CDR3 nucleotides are TGTGCCAGTAGTATTAGGGTGGGGAGACAAGAGACCCAGTACTTC. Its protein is CASSIRVGRQETQYF.

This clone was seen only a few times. The CDR3 loop is CASSLEGVQYF. CDR3 DNA: TGTGCCAGCAGCTTGGAGGGAGTTCAGTACTTC. V gene TRBV5-6 combines with J gene TRBJ2-7; tentatively, D is TRBD2 (5 bases). Per the germline V gene, CDR1 is SGHDT and CDR2 is YYEEEE. The CDR3 loop spans 11 amino acids. Trimming took 0 bases from V and 10 from J, leaving 8 bases between them.

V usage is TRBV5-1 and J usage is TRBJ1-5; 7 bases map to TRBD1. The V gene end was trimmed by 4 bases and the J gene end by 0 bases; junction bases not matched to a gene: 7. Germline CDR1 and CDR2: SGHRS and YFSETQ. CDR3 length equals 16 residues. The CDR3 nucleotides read TGCGCCAGCAGCCTGGGGACAGCTTATAGCAATCAGCCCCAGCATTTT. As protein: CASSLGTAYSNQPQHF.

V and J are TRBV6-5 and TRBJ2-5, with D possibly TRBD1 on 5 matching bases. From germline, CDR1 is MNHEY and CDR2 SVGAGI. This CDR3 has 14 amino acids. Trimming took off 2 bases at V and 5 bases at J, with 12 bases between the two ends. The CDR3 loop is CASSYGAARETQYF. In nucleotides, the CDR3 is TGTGCCAGCAGTTACGGGGCGGCGCGGGAGACCCAGTACTTC.

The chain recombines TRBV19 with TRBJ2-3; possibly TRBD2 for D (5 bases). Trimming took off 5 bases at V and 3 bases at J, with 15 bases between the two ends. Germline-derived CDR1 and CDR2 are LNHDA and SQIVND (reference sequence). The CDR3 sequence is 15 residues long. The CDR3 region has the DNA TGTGCCAGTAGTTGGGGAGCGGCAGTGACAGATACGCAGTATTTT. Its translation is CASSWGAAVTDTQYF.

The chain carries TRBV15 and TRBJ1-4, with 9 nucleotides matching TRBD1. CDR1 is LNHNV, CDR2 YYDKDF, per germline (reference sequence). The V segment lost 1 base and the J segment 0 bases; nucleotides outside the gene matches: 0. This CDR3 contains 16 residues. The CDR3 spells CATSRGTGATNEKLFF. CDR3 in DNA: TGTGCCACCAGCAGAGGGACAGGGGCAACTAATGAAAAACTGTTTTTT.

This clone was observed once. The CDR3: CASSPGGARTEAFF. The CDR3, as DNA: TGTGCCAGCAGTCCGGGGGGGGCGCGGACTGAAGCTTTCTTT. The chain carries TRBV2 and TRBJ1-1; D is possibly TRBD1 (6 bases). The CDR3 covers 14 residues. V gave up 5 bases and J gave up 5 bases, with 15 bases separating them. Germline-derived CDR1 and CDR2 are SNHLY and FYNNEI.

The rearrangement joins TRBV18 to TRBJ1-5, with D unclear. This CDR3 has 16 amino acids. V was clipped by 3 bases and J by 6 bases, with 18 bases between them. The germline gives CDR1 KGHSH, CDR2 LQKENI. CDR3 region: CASSPGGFGVSQPQHF. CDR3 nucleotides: TGTGCCAGCTCACCTGGAGGTTTCGGGGTTAGTCAGCCCCAGCATTTT.

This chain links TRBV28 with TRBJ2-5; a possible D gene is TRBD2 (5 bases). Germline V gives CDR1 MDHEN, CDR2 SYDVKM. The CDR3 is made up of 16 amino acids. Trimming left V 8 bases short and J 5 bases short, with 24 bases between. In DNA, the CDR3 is TGTGCCAGCGCCCCAGCCGGGAACTCCTGGCGGGAGACCCAGTACTTC. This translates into CASAPAGNSWRETQYF. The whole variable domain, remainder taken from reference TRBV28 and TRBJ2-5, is DVKVTQSSRYLVKRTGEKVFLECVQDMDHENMFWYRQDPGLGLRLIYFSYDVKMKEKGDIPEGYSVSREKKERFSLILESASTNQTSMYLCASAPAGNSWRETQYFGPGTRLLVL.

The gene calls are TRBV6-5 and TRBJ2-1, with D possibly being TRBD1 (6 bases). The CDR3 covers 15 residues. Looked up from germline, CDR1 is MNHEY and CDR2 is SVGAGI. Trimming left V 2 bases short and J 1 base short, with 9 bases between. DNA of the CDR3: TGTGCCAGCAGTTACGGGACACCGTCCTACAATGAGCAGTTCTTC. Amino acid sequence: CASSYGTPSYNEQFF.

For the CDR3, the DNA is TGTGCCAGCAGCTCCGGGACAGGGAACGAGCAGTACTTC. Encoded protein: CASSSGTGNEQYF. The chain recombines TRBV11-2 with TRBJ2-7, with 9 positions matching TRBD1. The CDR3 spans 13 residues. The V gene's germline CDR1 is SGHAT and CDR2 FQNNGV. The V and J ends lost 4 bases and 5 bases, in that order; junction bases with no gene match: 3.